This entry describes one TCR beta chain. The antigen is not known. V dropped 0 bases and J dropped 0 bases, with 9 bases sitting between them. Germline CDR1 LGHNA, CDR2 YNFKEQ. The CDR3 spans 15 residues. This sample is part of a study of cytomegalovirus exposure and HLA in healthy donors. Study results and caveats: It is likely that the observed cluster of highly shared sequence variants was a sequencing artifact. It was taken for granted in presence/absence analyses that sequencing depth across donors was roughly uniform.

The PCR was carried out with 60 Vbeta primers and 13 Jbeta primers. Measured with immunoSEQ multiplex PCR; TCRdb has only the in-frame clones, and not every one. Here the sample table reports about 62,000 clones. Sequenced: PBMCs. V gene TRBV4-2 combines with J gene TRBJ2-7, with a possible D match to TRBD2 (6 bases). The receptor comes from a man aged 25 to 40 in good health and CMV-seropositive. CDR3 loop: CASSQERTNSYEQYF. The CDR3 DNA is TGTGCCAGCAGCCAAGAGCGGACTAACTCCTACGAGCAGTACTTC.